Below, 17 T cell receptor beta chains from the same sample are listed, as sequenced in a study of regulatory T cells in long-lasting Graves disease. Time point specified: newly diagnosed GD, antithyroid drugs for less than 3 months. Generation of the TCR library employed RNA extracted from PBMCs. iRepertoire HTBI primers and Arm-PCR of CDR3 regions built TCR beta libraries. MiXCR, run by TCRdb on the multiplex PCR reads, gives a single entry per CDR3 protein. The sample contains fewer than 500,000 distinct CDR3 sequences, 15% to 20% of which appear only once. The sample was also reused in another study, on T cells in Graves' hyperthyroidism and ophthalmopathy.

The source was peripheral blood mononuclear cells (PBMCs), collected at new diagnosis, from a patient treated with antithyroid drugs. Receptor source: a man between 35 and 55 years old with Graves disease.

This clonotype was seen at least ten times. This chain links TRBV28 with TRBJ1-5; weak D call: TRBD1 (5 bases). This CDR3 contains 15 residues. Per the germline V gene, CDR1 is MDHEN and CDR2 is SYDVKM. V dropped 4 bases and J dropped 1 base, with 11 bases sitting between them. The CDR3 loop reads CASSSGGLSNQPQHF. In DNA, the CDR3 is TGTGCCAGCAGTTCCGGGGGGTTGAGCAATCAGCCCCAGCATTTT.

This clonotype appeared many times. The J gene is TRBJ2-7, the V gene TRBV20-1; perhaps TRBD1 as D (5 bases). The CDR3 contains 15 residues. The V gene's germline CDR1 is DFQATT and CDR2 SNEGSKA (reference sequence). The germline V and J ends were trimmed by 1 base and 1 base, with 14 bases remaining between them. The CDR3 DNA sequence: TGCAGTGCTAGAGGCCCAGGGTCACTTTCCTACGAGCAGTACTTC. It yields the protein CSARGPGSLSYEQYF.

This clonotype was seen at least ten times. The rearrangement uses TRBV27 and TRBJ2-1; 11 nucleotides line up with TRBD2. Germline loops: CDR1 MNHEY, CDR2 SMNVEV (reference sequence). The CDR3 consists of 16 residues. Trimming at V came to 5 bases and at J to 4 bases, leaving 7 bases not matched to a gene. CDR3 DNA sequence: TGTGCCAGCAGTGCGGGACTAGCGGCGCTATACAATGAGCAGTTCTTC. This sequence encodes CASSAGLAALYNEQFF.

This clonotype has a count of ten or more. The rearrangement uses TRBV28 and TRBJ1-2, with a possible D match to TRBD1 (5 bases). V was clipped by 2 bases and J by 3 bases, with 10 bases between them. CDR3 length equals 14 residues. The germline V gene has CDR1 MDHEN and CDR2 SYDVKM. CDR3 nucleotide sequence: TGTGCCAGCAGTTTAGCAGGGTTTTACTATGGCTACACCTTC. Amino acid sequence: CASSLAGFYYGYTF.

The chain combines TRBV6-2 or TRBV6-3 with TRBJ2-7; tentatively, D is TRBD1 (6 bases). Germline CDR1 and CDR2: MNHEY and SVGEGT. Trimming left V 7 bases short and J 3 bases short, with 16 bases between. This CDR3 region has 14 residues. The CDR3: CASKTGMGFYEQYF. In DNA form, the CDR3 reads TGTGCCAGCAAGACAGGTATGGGGTTCTACGAGCAGTACTTC.

This clonotype came up many times. The rearrangement links TRBV10-2 to TRBJ2-7; no reliable D call. The V gene's germline CDR1 is WSHSY and CDR2 SAAADI. CDR3 length: 13 residues. Deletions cut 4 bases from V and 4 bases from J, with 11 bases between. The CDR3 loop reads CASSVTILYEQYF. In DNA, the CDR3 is TGCGCCAGCAGTGTCACTATCCTATACGAGCAGTACTTC.

The genes are TRBV20-1 and TRBJ2-1; 16 positions agree with TRBD2. The CDR3 is 17 residues long. J gave up 2 bases and V 5 bases, and 6 bases lay outside the gene matches. Germline V gene sequence: CDR1 DFQATT, CDR2 SNEGSKA (reference sequence). Here the CDR3 DNA reads TGCAGTGCTCGGGGACTAGCGGGAGGGAGCGCCTACAATGAGCAGTTCTTC. Translated: CSARGLAGGSAYNEQFF.

This clonotype was recorded a few times. The genes are TRBV6-5 and TRBJ2-7; D unclear. The ends were cut back, 0 bases at V and 5 bases at J, with 14 bases in the middle. Germline V gives CDR1 MNHEY, CDR2 SVGAGI. This CDR3 comprises 15 residues. The chain's CDR3 is CASSYSGSFPNEQYF. The CDR3 DNA reads TGTGCCAGCAGTTACTCGGGCTCTTTCCCTAACGAGCAGTACTTC.

Comments on this clonotype: A single base separates this from a much larger clone, so it may be a read error. This chain links TRBV28 with TRBJ2-7; tentatively, D is TRBD2 (7 bases). Trimming cost V 6 bases and J 2 bases, with 14 bases left between them. Germline CDR1 and CDR2: MDHEN and SYDVKM. CDR3 length equals 14 residues. The CDR3 region is CASRGGTFPYEQYF. The CDR3 DNA reads as TGTGCCAGCAGGGGGGGGACATTCCCCTACGAGCAGTACTTC.

The chain couples TRBV20-1 to TRBJ1-5; perhaps TRBD1 as D (5 bases). The germline CDR1 and CDR2 sequences are DFQATT and SNEGSKA (reference sequence). With 6 bases removed from V and 5 bases from J, the gap between germline ends came to 11 bases. The CDR3 contains 12 residues. CDR3 DNA sequence: TGCAGTGCGACCAGGGTCGATCAGCCCCAGCATTTT. Its translation is CSATRVDQPQHF.

There are a few counts of this clonotype. The missing conserved phenylalanine or tryptophan at the end of this CDR3 makes a read error likely. This chain uses TRBV3-1 with TRBJ1-2, with TRBD1 matching 8 bases. J gave up 8 bases and V 4 bases, and 12 bases lay outside the gene matches. Germline values: CDR1 LGHDT, CDR2 YNNKEL (reference sequence). The CDR3 loop spans 15 amino acids. The CDR3 is CASSRSGGPSGGYTL. Written as DNA, the CDR3 is TGTGCCAGCAGCCGATCAGGGGGCCCATCTGGAGGCTACACCCTC.

Comments on this clonotype: A far more abundant clone sits one base away, making this likely a read error. V is TRBV28 and J is TRBJ1-2; 7 nucleotides agree with TRBD1. V was pared by 6 bases and J by 5 bases, with 3 bases of the junction left unmatched. Germline CDR1 MDHEN, CDR2 SYDVKM. The CDR3 extends over 12 amino acids. The CDR3 is CASRETGYGYTF. CDR3 DNA sequence: TGTGCCAGCAGGGAGACAGGGTATGGCTACACCTTC.

The V call is TRBV12-5, the J call TRBJ2-2, with D possibly matching TRBD2 (6 bases). CDR3 length equals 15 residues. The germline V and J ends were trimmed by 0 bases and 3 bases, with 8 bases remaining between them. CDR1 LGHNT and CDR2 FRNRAP come from the germline V gene. The CDR3 protein is CASGLVPSDTGELFF. For the CDR3, the DNA is TGTGCTAGTGGTTTGGTACCTAGCGACACCGGGGAGCTGTTTTTT.

This clonotype was detected a few times. This rearrangement joins TRBV13 to TRBJ2-1; perhaps D is TRBD1 or TRBD2 (6 bases each). This CDR3 is built from 15 residues. Trimming stripped 1 base from V and 6 bases from J, with 13 bases between. Looked up from germline, CDR1 is PRHDT and CDR2 is FYEKMQ (reference sequence). The CDR3 DNA sequence: TGTGCCAGCAGCTTAGAGGGGGGACGGTCCAATGAGCAGTTCTTC. The encoded protein is CASSLEGGRSNEQFF. The full variable domain, in which reference TRBV13 and TRBJ2-1 provide the parts outside the CDR3, is AAGVIQSPRHLIKEKRETATLKCYPIPRHDTVYWYQQGPGQDPQFLISFYEKMQSDKGSIPDRFSAQQFSDYHSELNMSSLELGDSALYFCASSLEGGRSNEQFFGPGTRLTVL.

This chain links TRBV12-3 or TRBV12-4 with TRBJ2-6; D is ambiguous. Trimming pared 4 bases from V and 4 bases from J, leaving 20 bases between. The length of the CDR3 is 18 residues. CDR3 DNA: TGTGCCAGCAGTTCCAGCCCGCGGTTCCTGGGGGGGGCCAACGTCCTGACTTTC. It yields the protein CASSSSPRFLGGANVLTF.

The CDR3 DNA sequence: TGTGCCAGCAGTTACTCGAAAACAGTTCGTTATGGCTACACCTTC. As protein: CASSYSKTVRYGYTF. The V gene is TRBV6-5, the J gene TRBJ1-2; no reliable D call. The CDR3 is 15 amino acids. Trimming stripped 0 bases from V and 5 bases from J, with 13 bases between. Per the germline V gene, CDR1 is MNHEY and CDR2 is SVGAGI.

This clonotype was recorded a few times. The chain links TRBV20-1 to TRBJ2-7; 13 nucleotides align to TRBD2. The ends lost 6 bases at V and 4 bases at J; junction bases unmatched: 6. Germline assignment: CDR1 DFQATT and CDR2 SNEGSKA (reference sequence). This CDR3 comprises 14 residues. CDR3 coding DNA: TGCAGTGCGGCCGGGACTAGCGGGGTTTACGAGCAGTACTTC. This codes for CSAAGTSGVYEQYF.